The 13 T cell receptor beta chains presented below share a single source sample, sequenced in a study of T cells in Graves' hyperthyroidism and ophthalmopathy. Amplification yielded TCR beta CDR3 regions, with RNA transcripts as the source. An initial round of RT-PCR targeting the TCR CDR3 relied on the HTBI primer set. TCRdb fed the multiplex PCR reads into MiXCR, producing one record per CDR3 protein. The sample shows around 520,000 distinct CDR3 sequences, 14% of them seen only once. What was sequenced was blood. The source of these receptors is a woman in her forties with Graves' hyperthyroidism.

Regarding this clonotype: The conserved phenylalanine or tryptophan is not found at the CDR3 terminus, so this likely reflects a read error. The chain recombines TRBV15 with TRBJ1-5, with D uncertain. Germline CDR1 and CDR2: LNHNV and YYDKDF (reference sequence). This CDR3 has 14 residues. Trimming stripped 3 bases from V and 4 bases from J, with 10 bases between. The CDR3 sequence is CATSSVQKNQPQHI. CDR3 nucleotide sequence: TGTGCCACCAGCAGCGTTCAGAAAAATCAGCCCCAGCATATT.

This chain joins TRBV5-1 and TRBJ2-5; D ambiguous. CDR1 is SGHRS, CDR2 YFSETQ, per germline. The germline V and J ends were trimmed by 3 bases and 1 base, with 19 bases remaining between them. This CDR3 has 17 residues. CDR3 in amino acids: CASSYLPGPTFQETQYF. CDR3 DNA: TGCGCCAGCAGCTACCTACCGGGCCCTACTTTCCAAGAGACCCAGTACTTC.

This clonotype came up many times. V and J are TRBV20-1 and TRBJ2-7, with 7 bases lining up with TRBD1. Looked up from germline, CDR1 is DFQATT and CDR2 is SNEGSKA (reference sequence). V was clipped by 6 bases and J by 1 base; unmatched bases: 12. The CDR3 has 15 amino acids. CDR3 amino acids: CSAASEQGKSYEQYF. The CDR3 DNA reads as TGCAGTGCCGCGTCCGAACAGGGGAAATCCTACGAGCAGTACTTC.

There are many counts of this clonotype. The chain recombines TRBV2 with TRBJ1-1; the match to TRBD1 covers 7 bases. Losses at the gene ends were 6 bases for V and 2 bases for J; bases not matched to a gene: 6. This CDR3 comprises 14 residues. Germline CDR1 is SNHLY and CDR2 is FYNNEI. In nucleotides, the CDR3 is TGTGCCAGCAGCGCCAGGGACAGTAACACTGAAGCTTTCTTT. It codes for CASSARDSNTEAFF.

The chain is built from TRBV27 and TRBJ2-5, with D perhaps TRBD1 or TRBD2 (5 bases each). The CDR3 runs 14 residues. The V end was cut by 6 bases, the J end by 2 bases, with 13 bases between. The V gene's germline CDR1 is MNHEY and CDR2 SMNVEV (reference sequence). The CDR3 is CASSRAGVQETQYF. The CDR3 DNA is TGTGCCAGCAGCAGGGCGGGCGTTCAAGAGACCCAGTACTTC.

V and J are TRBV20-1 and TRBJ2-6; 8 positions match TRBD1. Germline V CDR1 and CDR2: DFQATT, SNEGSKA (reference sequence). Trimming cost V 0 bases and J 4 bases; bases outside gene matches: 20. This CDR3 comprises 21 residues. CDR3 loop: CSAREGQGARFPAAGANVLTF. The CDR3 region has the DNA TGCAGTGCTAGAGAGGGCCAGGGGGCGCGTTTTCCCGCAGCAGGGGCCAACGTCCTGACTTTC.

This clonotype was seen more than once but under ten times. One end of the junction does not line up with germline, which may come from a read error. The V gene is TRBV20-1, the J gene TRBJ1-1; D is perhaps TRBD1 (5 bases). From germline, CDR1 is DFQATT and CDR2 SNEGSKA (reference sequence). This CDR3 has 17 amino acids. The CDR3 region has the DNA TGCAGTGCTAGGTCCCTCCCCACCCGACAGTTGAACGCTGAAGCTTTCTTT. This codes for CSARSLPTRQLNAEAFF.

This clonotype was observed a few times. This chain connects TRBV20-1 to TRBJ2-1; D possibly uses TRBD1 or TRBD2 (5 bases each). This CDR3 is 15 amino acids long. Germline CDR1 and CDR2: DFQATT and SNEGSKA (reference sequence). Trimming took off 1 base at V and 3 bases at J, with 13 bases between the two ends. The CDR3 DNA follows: TGCAGTGCTAGAGTGTCCGGGGCCAGCTACAATGAGCAGTTCTTC. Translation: CSARVSGASYNEQFF.

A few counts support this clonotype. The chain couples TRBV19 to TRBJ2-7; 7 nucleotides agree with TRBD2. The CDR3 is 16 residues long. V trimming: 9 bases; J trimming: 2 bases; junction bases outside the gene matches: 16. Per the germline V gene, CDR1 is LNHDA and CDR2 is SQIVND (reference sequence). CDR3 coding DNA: TGTGCCAGCCATCCCACGGCTAGCGGTAAAACCTACGAGCAGTACTTC. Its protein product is CASHPTASGKTYEQYF. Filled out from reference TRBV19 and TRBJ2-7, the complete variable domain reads DGGITQSPKYLFRKEGQNVTLSCEQNLNHDAMYWYRQDPGQGLRLIYYSQIVNDFQKGDIAEGYSVSREKKESFPLTVTSAQKNPTAFYLCASHPTASGKTYEQYFGPGTRLTVT.

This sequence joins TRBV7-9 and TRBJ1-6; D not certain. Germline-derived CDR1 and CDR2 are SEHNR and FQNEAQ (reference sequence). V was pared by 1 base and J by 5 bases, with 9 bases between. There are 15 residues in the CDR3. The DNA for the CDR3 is TGTGCCAGCAGCTTAGGACACAAAAATAATTCACCCCTCCACTTT. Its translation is CASSLGHKNNSPLHF.

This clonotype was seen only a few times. Here the CDR3 reads CSARDLDGAWNTGELFF. The CDR3 DNA reads as TGCAGTGCTAGAGATCTTGATGGCGCCTGGAACACCGGGGAGCTGTTTTTT. V is TRBV20-1 and J is TRBJ2-2; D gene unclear. The germline CDR1 and CDR2 sequences are DFQATT and SNEGSKA (reference sequence). V was clipped by 0 bases and J by 1 base, with 15 bases between them. There are 17 residues in the CDR3.

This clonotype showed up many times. The CDR3 sequence: CASSEGTGGTDTQYF. The CDR3 nucleotides read TGTGCCAGCAGTGAAGGGACAGGGGGCACAGATACGCAGTATTTT. The gene calls are TRBV6-1 and TRBJ2-3; the match to TRBD1 covers 9 bases. V lost 1 base and J lost 1; bases outside the gene matches: 0. CDR1 and CDR2 from the germline V gene are MNHNS and SASEGT. The length of the CDR3 is 15 residues.

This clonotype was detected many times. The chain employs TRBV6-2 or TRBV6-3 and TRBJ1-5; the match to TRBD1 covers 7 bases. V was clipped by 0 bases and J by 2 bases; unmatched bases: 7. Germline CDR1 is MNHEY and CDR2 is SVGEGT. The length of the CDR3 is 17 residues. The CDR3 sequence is CASSYSGGAGGNQPQHF. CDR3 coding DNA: TGTGCCAGCAGTTACTCAGGGGGCGCGGGGGGCAATCAGCCCCAGCATTTT.